The clone carrying this T cell receptor beta chain has more than one count but fewer than ten. The data stem from a study of blood T cell repertoires in COVID-19. The CDR3 totals 15 residues. CDR1 is MNHEY, CDR2 SVGAGI, per germline. The V and J ends lost 6 bases and 0 bases, in that order; junction bases with no gene match: 2. Some clones are missing from TCRdb's copy, which holds only in-frame ones; the method was immunoSEQ multiplex PCR. The sample lists 200,000 to 300,000 clones, approximately 80% seen once, with 8.6% in the top ten. Sequences were obtained from peripheral blood. The V gene is TRBV6-5, the J gene TRBJ2-6; 7 nucleotides agree with TRBD1. This TCR derives from a human donor in a cohort sampled during active COVID-19. In DNA form, the CDR3 reads TGTGCCAGCAGGACAGGGTACTCTGGGGCCAACGTCCTGACTTTC. The encoded protein is CASRTGYSGANVLTF.